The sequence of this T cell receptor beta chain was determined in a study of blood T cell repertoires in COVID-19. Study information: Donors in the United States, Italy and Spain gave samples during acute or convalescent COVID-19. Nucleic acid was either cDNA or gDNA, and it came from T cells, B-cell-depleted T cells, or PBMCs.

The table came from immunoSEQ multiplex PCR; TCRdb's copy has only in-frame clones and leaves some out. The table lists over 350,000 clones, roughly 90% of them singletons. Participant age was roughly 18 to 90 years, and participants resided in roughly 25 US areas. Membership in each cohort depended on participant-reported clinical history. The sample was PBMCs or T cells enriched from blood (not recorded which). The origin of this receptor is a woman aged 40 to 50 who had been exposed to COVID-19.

For the CDR3, the DNA is TGTGCCAGCAGCTTAGGACAGGGATTCAATGAGCAGTTCTTC. Translated, it gives CASSLGQGFNEQFF. The V gene is TRBV7-9, the J gene TRBJ2-1; 7 bases are a match to TRBD1. Germline V gives CDR1 SEHNR, CDR2 FQNEAQ (reference sequence). The ends lost 1 base at V and 6 bases at J; junction bases unmatched: 3. This CDR3 contains 14 residues.